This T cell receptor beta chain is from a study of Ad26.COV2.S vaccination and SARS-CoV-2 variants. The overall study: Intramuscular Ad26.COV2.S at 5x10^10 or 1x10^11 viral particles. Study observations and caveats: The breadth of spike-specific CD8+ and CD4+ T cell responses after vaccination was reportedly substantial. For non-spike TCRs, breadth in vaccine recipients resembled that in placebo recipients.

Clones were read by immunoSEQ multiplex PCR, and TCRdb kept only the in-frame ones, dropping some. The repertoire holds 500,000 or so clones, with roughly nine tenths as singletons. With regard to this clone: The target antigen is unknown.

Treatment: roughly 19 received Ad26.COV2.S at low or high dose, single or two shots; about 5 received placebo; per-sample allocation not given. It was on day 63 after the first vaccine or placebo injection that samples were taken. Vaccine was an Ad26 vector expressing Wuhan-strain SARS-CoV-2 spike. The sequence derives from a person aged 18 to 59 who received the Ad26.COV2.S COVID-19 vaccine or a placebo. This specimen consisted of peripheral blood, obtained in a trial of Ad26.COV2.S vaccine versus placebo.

The DNA for the CDR3 is TGTGCCAGCAGCTTGTTACCCCTTCGGAACACTGAAGCTTTCTTT. Translating it yields CASSLLPLRNTEAFF. The chain combines TRBV5-6 with TRBJ1-1; D not resolved. Germline CDR1 SGHDT, CDR2 YYEEEE. The CDR3 is 15 amino acids. The V end lost 1 base, the J end lost 1 base, and 11 bases lay between the germline ends. The variable domain in full, with the rest retrieved from reference TRBV5-6 and TRBJ1-1, is DAGVTQSPTHLIKTRGQQVTLRCSPKSGHDTVSWYQQALGQGPQFIFQYYEEEERQRGNFPDRFSGHQFPNYSSELNVNALLLGDSALYLCASSLLPLRNTEAFFGQGTRLTVV.